One sample yielded the 28 T cell receptor beta chains listed below, sequenced in a study of long-term antiretroviral therapy in people with HIV. Survey-level resolution applied to immunoSEQ assay v3.0. Data came from immunoSEQ multiplex PCR; TCRdb stores just in-frame clones and leaves some out. Of 9,500 to 11,000 clones listed, roughly 76% were seen once; the top ten hold around 20%. Sequenced here: unsorted PBMCs, sampled at the start of antiretroviral therapy, before treatment. Source of these receptors: a man younger than 45 with HIV.

The gene calls are TRBV11-2 and TRBJ2-1; no definite D call. Germline assignment: CDR1 SGHAT and CDR2 FQNNGV. V was trimmed by 5 bases and J by 0 bases, leaving 11 bases between them. The CDR3 is 15 residues long. The chain's CDR3 is CASSGGEISYNEQFF. The CDR3, as DNA: TGTGCCAGCAGCGGTGGAGAGATCTCCTACAATGAGCAGTTCTTC.

The chain links TRBV7-9 to TRBJ1-3; D is unclear. V lost 0 bases and J 0 bases, leaving 3 bases between the germline ends. This CDR3 has 14 amino acids. Germline V gene sequence: CDR1 SEHNR, CDR2 FQNEAQ (reference sequence). The CDR3 is CASSLADSGNTIYF. The CDR3 DNA reads TGTGCCAGCAGCTTAGCCGACTCTGGAAACACCATATATTTT.

The chain recombines TRBV27 with TRBJ1-4, with D tentatively TRBD1 (5 bases). This CDR3 region has 17 residues. Germline V gives CDR1 MNHEY, CDR2 SMNVEV (reference sequence). Trimming removed 6 bases at V and 0 bases at J, with 17 bases between. CDR3 nucleotide sequence: TGTGCCAGCAGCCTTGCGGGCAGGGAAGCAACTAATGAAAAACTGTTTTTT. This encodes CASSLAGREATNEKLFF.

The genes are TRBV5-6 and TRBJ2-3; 13 positions match TRBD2. The CDR3 spans 16 residues. Trimming took 2 bases from V and 4 from J; bases not matched to a gene: 4. CDR1 and CDR2 (germline): SGHDT, YYEEEE. This CDR3 is CASSLTSGGASDTQYF. The CDR3 nucleotides read TGTGCCAGCAGCTTAACTAGCGGGGGGGCGTCAGATACGCAGTATTTT.

In nucleotides, the CDR3 is TGTGCCAGCAGCTTGAAGGGGGCGAGTCGGGATCAGCCCCAGCATTTT. Protein product: CASSLKGASRDQPQHF. The rearrangement links TRBV7-8 to TRBJ1-5; 7 nucleotides agree with TRBD1. V trimming: 3 bases; J trimming: 5 bases; junction bases outside the gene matches: 10. This CDR3 comprises 16 residues. Looked up from germline, CDR1 is SGHVS and CDR2 is FQNEAQ.

The rearrangement uses TRBV11-3 and TRBJ2-2; 12 bases are shared with TRBD2. Losses at the gene ends were 5 bases for V and 1 base for J; bases not matched to a gene: 5. The germline V gene encodes CDR1 SGHNT and CDR2 YENEEA. This CDR3 spans 17 amino acids. The CDR3 DNA reads as TGTGCCAGCAGCCCGGGGGGACTAGCGGGGAACACCGGGGAGCTGTTTTTT. Its protein product is CASSPGGLAGNTGELFF.

In this sample, this clone turned up once. The chain couples TRBV4-3 to TRBJ1-1; 8 bases line up with TRBD1. J was trimmed by 0 bases and V by 4 bases; bases with no gene match: 1. The germline gives CDR1 LGHNA, CDR2 YSLEER. The CDR3 runs to 14 residues. The CDR3 reads CASSPRGLNTEAFF. CDR3 coding DNA: TGCGCCAGCAGCCCCAGGGGGCTGAACACTGAAGCTTTCTTT.

The rearrangement joins TRBV11-1 to TRBJ1-2, with 9 positions matching TRBD1. This CDR3 is 15 amino acids long. V gave up 5 bases and J gave up 4 bases; unmatched junction bases: 8. Germline CDR1 and CDR2: SGHAT and FQDESV (reference sequence). CDR3 region: CASSRTGQGSYGYTF. The CDR3 DNA is TGTGCCAGCAGCCGAACGGGACAGGGCTCCTATGGCTACACCTTC.

The chain couples TRBV19 to TRBJ1-4, with 7 bases aligning to TRBD1. This CDR3 has 14 residues. Per germline, CDR1 LNHDA and CDR2 SQIVND (reference sequence). V lost 7 bases, J lost 5 bases, and 7 bases stayed unmatched. CDR3 in amino acids: CASKWTGGNEKLFF. The CDR3, as DNA: TGTGCCAGTAAGTGGACAGGAGGAAATGAAAAACTGTTTTTT.

V and J are TRBV7-9 and TRBJ2-6; D possibly corresponds to TRBD2 (6 bases). This CDR3 contains 19 residues. The germline V gene has CDR1 SEHNR and CDR2 FQNEAQ (reference sequence). The V and J ends lost 5 bases and 1 base respectively, with 21 bases between them. The CDR3 DNA reads TGTGCCAGCAGCCTCCCAGAGAGCGGGTTAACATCTGGGGCCAACGTCCTGACTTTC. Translation: CASSLPESGLTSGANVLTF. Full variable domain (missing parts from reference TRBV7-9 and TRBJ2-6): DTGVSQNPRHKITKRGQNVTFRCDPISEHNRLYWYRQTLGQGPEFLTYFQNEAQLEKSRLLSDRFSAERPKGSFSTLEIQRTEQGDSAMYLCASSLPESGLTSGANVLTFGAGSRLTVL.

V is TRBV9 and J is TRBJ1-3; D uncertain. The CDR3 length is 15 residues. Germline V CDR1 and CDR2: SGDLS, YYNGEE. V lost 3 bases and J 0 bases, leaving 10 bases between the germline ends. DNA of the CDR3: TGTGCCAGCAGCGAGGCCACGAGCTCTGGAAACACCATATATTTT. Its translation: CASSEATSSGNTIYF. Looking up the rest from reference TRBV9 and TRBJ1-3 gives the full variable domain: DSGVTQTPKHLITATGQRVTLRCSPRSGDLSVYWYQQSLDQGLQFLIQYYNGEERAKGNILERFSAQQFPDLHSELNLSSLELGDSALYFCASSEATSSGNTIYFGEGSWLTVV.

In its sample, this clone was seen once. This chain uses TRBV9 with TRBJ2-7; 7 nucleotides agree with TRBD2. Germline lookup yields CDR1 SGDLS and CDR2 YYNGEE. The V segment lost 3 bases and the J segment 0 bases; nucleotides outside the gene matches: 3. CDR3 length equals 14 residues. For the CDR3, the DNA is TGTGCCAGCAGCGCGGGAGGTAGCTCCTACGAGCAGTACTTC. Its protein is CASSAGGSSYEQYF.

The CDR3 spells CSVGLRLADYEQYF. In DNA form, the CDR3 reads TGCAGCGTTGGCTTACGACTAGCGGACTACGAGCAGTACTTC. V is TRBV29-1 and J is TRBJ2-7; 9 bases match TRBD2. Germline V lookup: CDR1 SQVTM, CDR2 ANQGSEA. CDR3 length: 14 residues. Germline trimming cut 4 bases from V and 3 bases from J; bases unmatched to any gene: 7.

The chain recombines TRBV27 with TRBJ2-7; maybe TRBD2 (5 bases). Germline V CDR1 and CDR2: MNHEY, SMNVEV (reference sequence). V dropped 1 base and J dropped 1 base, with 11 bases sitting between them. CDR3 length: 15 amino acids. The CDR3 DNA reads as TGTGCCAGCAGTTTATTCGGCGGGCCTTCCTACGAGCAGTACTTC. It is translated as CASSLFGGPSYEQYF.

The chain couples TRBV5-1 to TRBJ2-3; TRBD1 agrees at 11 bases. CDR3 length equals 16 residues. Germline loops: CDR1 SGHRS, CDR2 YFSETQ. Germline trimming cut 4 bases from V and 2 bases from J; bases unmatched to any gene: 6. The CDR3 DNA reads TGCGCCAGCAGCACGGGGACAGGGGGGTACACAGATACGCAGTATTTT. Its protein is CASSTGTGGYTDTQYF.

This chain links TRBV15 with TRBJ2-2; no definite D call. The germline gives CDR1 LNHNV, CDR2 YYDKDF (reference sequence). Deletions cut 1 base from V and 2 bases from J, with 8 bases between. The CDR3 is made up of 15 amino acids. The CDR3 region is CATSRGSINTGELFF. In DNA form, the CDR3 reads TGTGCCACCAGCAGAGGATCTATAAACACCGGGGAGCTGTTTTTT.

CDR3 sequence: CASSPFSETGLVTEAFF. CDR3 nucleotide sequence: TGTGCCAGCTCACCATTTTCGGAAACAGGGTTAGTCACTGAAGCTTTCTTT. J is TRBJ1-1 and V is TRBV18, with D possibly matching TRBD1 (6 bases). The CDR3 is 17 amino acids. Trimming took 2 bases from V and 4 from J, leaving 20 bases between them. CDR1 and CDR2 from the germline V gene are KGHSH and LQKENI.

This clone was recorded once. The rearrangement uses TRBV6-1 and TRBJ2-7; D perhaps matches TRBD2 (6 bases). This CDR3 has 15 amino acids. Germline V CDR1 and CDR2: MNHNS, SASEGT. Trimming stripped 2 bases from V and 5 bases from J, with 16 bases between. The CDR3, as DNA: TGTGCCAGCAGTGAAAGCATTGGGGGGATCCACGAGCAGTACTTC. Residues: CASSESIGGIHEQYF.

The chain recombines TRBV29-1 with TRBJ2-5; D perhaps matches TRBD2 (5 bases). This CDR3 is 15 amino acids long. V was shortened by 0 bases and J by 5 bases, with 16 bases between the two germline ends. The germline CDR1 and CDR2 sequences are SQVTM and ANQGSEA. Here the CDR3 reads CSVEDGRGREETQYF. In DNA form, the CDR3 reads TGCAGCGTTGAAGATGGACGGGGTAGGGAGGAGACCCAGTACTTC.

The chain combines TRBV28 with TRBJ2-7; TRBD2 agrees at 8 bases. This CDR3 has 12 amino acids. Germline trimming cut 7 bases from V and 12 bases from J; bases unmatched to any gene: 11. In germline, CDR1 is MDHEN, CDR2 SYDVKM. This CDR3 reads CASTNPRGGLYF. The CDR3 nucleotides read TGTGCCAGCACCAACCCCCGGGGGGGCTTGTACTTC.

The rearrangement uses TRBV6-6 and TRBJ2-3, with 9 positions matching TRBD2. The CDR3 is 15 amino acids. Germline CDR1 is MNHNY and CDR2 is SVGAGI (reference sequence). V was clipped by 8 bases and J by 2 bases; unmatched bases: 8. The DNA for the CDR3 is TGTGCCAGCCAGAAGGCGGGGGGGCTCACAGATACGCAGTATTTT. Translated: CASQKAGGLTDTQYF.

The genes are TRBV29-1 and TRBJ2-7; tentatively, D is TRBD1 (6 bases). Per germline, CDR1 SQVTM and CDR2 ANQGSEA. Trimming left V 4 bases short and J 3 bases short, with 7 bases between. This CDR3 is 11 amino acids long. The CDR3 sequence is CSVVQGYEQYF. For the CDR3, the DNA is TGCAGCGTTGTACAGGGCTACGAGCAGTACTTC.

This clone was detected a few times. The CDR3 bases are TGTGCCAGCAGCTTAGACCTGGGGCTCCTGAACACTGAAGCTTTCTTT. It codes for CASSLDLGLLNTEAFF. This chain connects TRBV11-2 to TRBJ1-1, with D perhaps TRBD1 (5 bases). V was shortened by 0 bases and J by 0 bases, with 11 bases between the two germline ends. This CDR3 comprises 16 residues. Germline CDR1 and CDR2: SGHAT and FQNNGV.

The chain employs TRBV11-2 and TRBJ2-1; the D is unclear. Germline assignment: CDR1 SGHAT and CDR2 FQNNGV. The CDR3 sequence is 18 residues long. Trimming pared 1 base from V and 1 base from J, leaving 17 bases between. CDR3 region: CASSLVIYSIESYNEQFF. The CDR3 DNA reads TGTGCCAGCAGCTTAGTGATTTACAGCATCGAATCCTACAATGAGCAGTTCTTC.

V gene TRBV5-6 combines with J gene TRBJ2-1; 10 nucleotides agree with TRBD2. Germline loops: CDR1 SGHDT, CDR2 YYEEEE. The CDR3 has 15 amino acids. J gave up 7 bases and V 0 bases, and 4 bases lay outside the gene matches. In DNA, the CDR3 is TGTGCCAGCAGCTTGGGGCTAGCGGGAGATAATGAGCAGTTCTTC. Translating gives CASSLGLAGDNEQFF.

The rearrangement links TRBV18 to TRBJ2-7; D gene unclear. V shed 4 bases and J shed 0 bases, with 13 bases lying between them. The CDR3 has 15 amino acids. From germline, CDR1 is KGHSH and CDR2 LQKENI. DNA of the CDR3: TGTGCCAGCTCACGCGCGGCTGGAATCTCCTACGAGCAGTACTTC. Translating it yields CASSRAAGISYEQYF.

The chain couples TRBV5-1 to TRBJ1-2, with TRBD1 matching over 7 bases. This CDR3 has 14 amino acids. The junction had 4 bases not matched to a gene; V was cut back by 2 bases and J by 3 bases. Germline V gene lookup returns CDR1 SGHRS and CDR2 YFSETQ. The CDR3 spells CASSFVTGDYGYTF. Written as DNA, the CDR3 is TGCGCCAGCAGCTTCGTTACAGGGGACTATGGCTACACCTTC.

V gene TRBV5-1 combines with J gene TRBJ2-7, with TRBD1 matching over 8 bases. CDR1 SGHRS and CDR2 YFSETQ come from the germline V gene. CDR3 size: 12 residues. V trimming: 8 bases; J trimming: 7 bases; junction bases outside the gene matches: 8. CDR3 protein: CASKDRENEQYF. The CDR3 DNA sequence: TGCGCCAGTAAGGACAGGGAAAATGAGCAGTACTTC. Supplemented by reference TRBV5-1 and TRBJ2-7, the full variable domain reads KAGVTQTPRYLIKTRGQQVTLSCSPISGHRSVSWYQQTPGQGLQFLFEYFSETQRNKGNFPGRFSGRQFSNSRSEMNVSTLELGDSALYLCASKDRENEQYFGPGTRLTVT.